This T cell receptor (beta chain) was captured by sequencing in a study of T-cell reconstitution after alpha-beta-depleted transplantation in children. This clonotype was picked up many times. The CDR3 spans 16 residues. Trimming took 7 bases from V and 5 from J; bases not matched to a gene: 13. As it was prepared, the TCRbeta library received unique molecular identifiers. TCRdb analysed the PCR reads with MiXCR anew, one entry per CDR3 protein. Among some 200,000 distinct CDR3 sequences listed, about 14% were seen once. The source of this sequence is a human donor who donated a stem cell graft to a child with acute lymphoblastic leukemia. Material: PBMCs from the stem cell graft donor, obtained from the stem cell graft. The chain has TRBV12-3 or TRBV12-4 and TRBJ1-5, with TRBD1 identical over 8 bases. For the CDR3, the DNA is TGTGCCAGCAACACCCAGACAGGGGTCGGGGATCAGCCCCAGCATTTT. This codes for CASNTQTGVGDQPQHF.